A single sample gave rise to the 16 T cell receptor beta chains below, sequenced in a study of chemoradiotherapy in HPV16-positive cancers. Profiled with immunoSEQ multiplex PCR; TCRdb holds only in-frame clones, not every one. Of about 22,000 clones in the sample, about nine tenths were seen once. The source material was blood, sampled from a patient who underwent chemoradiotherapy. All receptors derive from a human donor with HPV-associated anogenital cancer.

V gene TRBV7-3 combines with J gene TRBJ2-3; 10 nucleotides agree with TRBD1. The germline V gene encodes CDR1 SGHTA and CDR2 FQGTGA. The CDR3 is 15 residues long. Losses at the gene ends were 5 bases for V and 4 bases for J; bases not matched to a gene: 6. The CDR3 loop is CASSLGTGAADTQYF. Here the CDR3 DNA reads TGTGCCAGCAGCCTCGGGACAGGGGCAGCAGATACGCAGTATTTT.

In its sample, this clone was seen a few times. The V call is TRBV5-6, the J call TRBJ1-2; D might be TRBD1 (6 bases). V lost 0 bases, J lost 14 bases, and 11 bases lay in between. Looked up from germline, CDR1 is SGHDT and CDR2 is YYEEEE. The CDR3 sequence is 11 residues long. The CDR3 loop reads CASSLDRELTF. DNA for the CDR3: TGTGCCAGCAGCTTGGACAGGGAATTAACCTTC.

The chain is built from TRBV19 and TRBJ1-4; D remains ambiguous. The CDR3 sequence is 14 residues long. V was pared by 3 bases and J by 6 bases, with 11 bases between. From germline, CDR1 is LNHDA and CDR2 SQIVND (reference sequence). The CDR3 protein is CASSISAFDEKLFF. DNA for the CDR3: TGTGCCAGTAGTATCTCGGCCTTCGATGAAAAACTGTTTTTT.

The chain has TRBV28 and TRBJ1-5; maybe TRBD1 (5 bases). Per the germline V gene, CDR1 is MDHEN and CDR2 is SYDVKM. The V and J ends lost 3 bases and 0 bases respectively, with 9 bases between them. The CDR3 has 15 residues. CDR3 loop: CASSFLGTSNQPQHF. DNA of the CDR3: TGTGCCAGCAGTTTTTTGGGGACTAGCAATCAGCCCCAGCATTTT.

The CDR3, as DNA: TGTGCCACGAGTGGGAGGGAGACCCAGTACTTC. Amino acid sequence: CATSGRETQYF. The chain employs TRBV19 and TRBJ2-5; possible D gene TRBD2, 6 bases. Germline loops: CDR1 LNHDA, CDR2 SQIVND (reference sequence). Deletions cut 10 bases from V and 5 bases from J, with 11 bases between. This CDR3 is built from 11 residues.

The chain employs TRBV19 and TRBJ1-1, with D unresolved. The V gene lost 5 bases and the J gene lost 8 bases, with 18 bases spanning the gap. Germline values: CDR1 LNHDA, CDR2 SQIVND (reference sequence). The CDR3 runs to 14 residues. The CDR3 nucleotides read TGTGCCAGTAGTTTCCGACTCGGGGAACGGGAAGCTTTCTTT. This encodes CASSFRLGEREAFF.

The chain combines TRBV9 with TRBJ2-5; tentatively, D is TRBD2 (6 bases). Trimming took off 0 bases at V and 2 bases at J, with 11 bases between the two ends. This CDR3 is 15 amino acids long. From germline, CDR1 is SGDLS and CDR2 YYNGEE. The CDR3 protein is CASSVDWGEQETQYF. The CDR3 DNA sequence: TGTGCCAGCAGCGTAGATTGGGGGGAGCAAGAGACCCAGTACTTC.

The rearrangement links TRBV11-2 to TRBJ1-5; D is unclear. Germline lookup yields CDR1 SGHAT and CDR2 FQNNGV. V gave up 3 bases and J gave up 4 bases, with 10 bases separating them. The CDR3 is 14 amino acids. CDR3 protein: CASSLAGVNQPQHF. The CDR3 DNA sequence: TGTGCCAGCAGCTTGGCGGGAGTTAATCAGCCCCAGCATTTT.

The chain combines TRBV28 with TRBJ1-1; D not certain. Trimming stripped 3 bases from V and 2 bases from J, with 4 bases between. The CDR3 runs 12 residues. The germline V gene has CDR1 MDHEN and CDR2 SYDVKM. CDR3 protein: CASSFRNTEAFF. CDR3 bases: TGTGCCAGCAGTTTCCGCAACACTGAAGCTTTCTTT. Using reference TRBV28 and TRBJ1-1 for the parts outside the CDR3, the full variable domain is DVKVTQSSRYLVKRTGEKVFLECVQDMDHENMFWYRQDPGLGLRLIYFSYDVKMKEKGDIPEGYSVSREKKERFSLILESASTNQTSMYLCASSFRNTEAFFGQGTRLTVV.

The rearrangement joins TRBV5-4 to TRBJ2-3; 7 bases agree with TRBD2. Germline CDR1 SGHNT, CDR2 YYREEE (reference sequence). The junction had 11 bases not matched to a gene; V was cut back by 1 base and J by 6 bases. This CDR3 has 16 amino acids. The CDR3 protein is CASSLRSGTIGDTQYF. DNA for the CDR3: TGTGCCAGCAGCTTGAGGAGCGGGACCATTGGGGATACGCAGTATTTT.

This sequence joins TRBV14 and TRBJ2-2; D ambiguous. This CDR3 contains 15 residues. CDR1 is SGHDN, CDR2 FVKESK, per germline. Trimming removed 4 bases at V and 2 bases at J, with 11 bases between. The chain's CDR3 is CASSPRVLNTGELFF. The CDR3 nucleotides are TGTGCCAGCAGCCCCCGTGTCCTTAACACCGGGGAGCTGTTTTTT.

The table lists this clone with a count of one. The gene calls are TRBV5-5 and TRBJ2-7, with TRBD1 as a possible D gene (5 bases). Germline V gene data show CDR1 as SGHKS and CDR2 as YYEKEE (reference sequence). The CDR3 runs 14 residues. Trimming removed 2 bases from V and 0 bases from J, with 9 bases in between. Written as DNA, the CDR3 is TGTGCCAGCAGCTTTTCAGGGAACTCCTACGAGCAGTACTTC. Amino acid sequence: CASSFSGNSYEQYF.

The rearrangement uses TRBV11-3 and TRBJ1-6; D call uncertain. This CDR3 contains 13 residues. V was clipped by 3 bases and J by 7 bases, with 7 bases between them. From germline, CDR1 is SGHNT and CDR2 YENEEA. The CDR3 bases are TGTGCCAGCAGCTTCACAGAAAATTCACCCCTCCACTTT. Its protein is CASSFTENSPLHF.

The chain links TRBV9 to TRBJ1-1, with a tentative D call TRBD1 (5 bases). Trimming cost V 2 bases and J 2 bases, with 10 bases left between them. The CDR3 runs to 14 residues. From germline, CDR1 is SGDLS and CDR2 YYNGEE. The chain's CDR3 is CASSVRGINTEAFF. The CDR3 DNA sequence: TGTGCCAGCAGCGTCCGGGGGATAAACACTGAAGCTTTCTTT.

This chain connects TRBV11-3 to TRBJ1-1; unclear D gene. The CDR3 consists of 13 residues. Per the germline V gene, CDR1 is SGHNT and CDR2 is YENEEA. The V and J ends lost 2 bases and 1 base respectively, with 5 bases between them. CDR3 sequence reads: CASSLHRNTEAFF. The CDR3 nucleotides read TGTGCCAGCAGCTTACACCGGAACACTGAAGCTTTCTTT.

The chain carries TRBV7-9 and TRBJ2-5; D is uncertain. This CDR3 contains 13 residues. CDR1 and CDR2 (germline): SEHNR, FQNEAQ (reference sequence). The V gene lost 6 bases and the J gene lost 5 bases, with 13 bases spanning the gap. The CDR3 loop reads CASRPQVSETQYF. The CDR3 nucleotides read TGTGCCAGCAGACCTCAGGTTTCGGAGACCCAGTACTTC.